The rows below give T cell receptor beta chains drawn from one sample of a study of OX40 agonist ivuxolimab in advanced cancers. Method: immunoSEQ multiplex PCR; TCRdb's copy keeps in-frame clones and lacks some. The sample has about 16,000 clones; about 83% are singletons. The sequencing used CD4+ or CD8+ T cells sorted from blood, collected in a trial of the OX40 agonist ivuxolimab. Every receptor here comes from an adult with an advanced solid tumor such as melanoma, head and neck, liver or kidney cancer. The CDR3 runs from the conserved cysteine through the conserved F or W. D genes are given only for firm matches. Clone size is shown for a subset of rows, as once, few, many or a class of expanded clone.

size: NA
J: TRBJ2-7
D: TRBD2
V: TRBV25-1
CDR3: CATQTSGSIDEQYF
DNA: TGTGCCACCCAGACTAGCGGGAGCATCGACGAGCAGTACTTC

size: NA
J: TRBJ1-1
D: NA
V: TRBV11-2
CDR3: CASSLGGSNTEAFF
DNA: TGTGCCAGCAGCTTAGGGGGTAGCAACACTGAAGCTTTCTTT

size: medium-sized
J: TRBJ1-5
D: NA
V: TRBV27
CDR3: CASSPTARGYQPQHF
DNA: TGTGCCAGCAGTCCTACTGCGCGGGGATATCAGCCCCAGCATTTT

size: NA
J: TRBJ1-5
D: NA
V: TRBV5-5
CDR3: CASSLVWGGANQPQHF
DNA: TGTGCCAGCAGCTTGGTATGGGGGGGTGCAAATCAGCCCCAGCATTTT

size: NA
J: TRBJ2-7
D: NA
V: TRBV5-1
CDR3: CASSLTGGNEQYF
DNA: TGCGCCAGCAGCTTGACTGGAGGGAACGAGCAGTACTTC

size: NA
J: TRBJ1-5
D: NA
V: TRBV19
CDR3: CASSMGAGVNQPQHF
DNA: TGTGCCAGTAGTATGGGAGCGGGAGTGAATCAGCCCCAGCATTTT

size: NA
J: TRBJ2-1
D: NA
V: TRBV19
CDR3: CASSEDADSYNEQFF
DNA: TGTGCCAGTAGTGAGGACGCGGACAGCTACAATGAGCAGTTCTTC

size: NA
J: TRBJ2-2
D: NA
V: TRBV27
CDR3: CAAQYGGELFF
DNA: TGTGCCGCCCAATATGGCGGGGAGCTGTTTTTT

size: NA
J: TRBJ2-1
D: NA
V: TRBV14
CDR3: CASSQGPSSSYNEQFF
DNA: TGTGCCAGCAGCCAAGGTCCCTCCAGCTCCTACAATGAGCAGTTCTTC

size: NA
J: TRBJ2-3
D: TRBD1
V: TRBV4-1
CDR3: CASSLRTGTGYGSPDTQYF
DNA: TGCGCCAGCAGCCTGAGGACCGGGACAGGGTACGGGAGCCCAGATACGCAGTATTTT

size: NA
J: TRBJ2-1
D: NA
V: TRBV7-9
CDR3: CASSLPQVGLAPGEQFF
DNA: TGTGCCAGCAGCTTACCCCAGGTTGGACTCGCCCCTGGTGAGCAGTTCTTC

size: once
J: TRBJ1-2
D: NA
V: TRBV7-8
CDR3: CASSFRRGYGYTF
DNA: TGTGCCAGCAGCTTCAGAAGGGGGTATGGCTACACCTTC

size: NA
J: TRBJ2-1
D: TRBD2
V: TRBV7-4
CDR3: CASSSGLAGRDEQFF
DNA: TGTGCCAGCAGCTCGGGACTAGCGGGGCGGGATGAGCAGTTCTTC

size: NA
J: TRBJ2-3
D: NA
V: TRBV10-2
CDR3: CASSEGRGSKTDTQYF
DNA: TGCGCCAGCAGTGAGGGTAGGGGGTCAAAAACAGATACGCAGTATTTT

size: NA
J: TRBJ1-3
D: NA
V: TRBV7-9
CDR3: CASSLAEGKAGNTIYF
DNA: TGTGCCAGCAGCTTAGCTGAGGGTAAAGCCGGAAACACCATATATTTT

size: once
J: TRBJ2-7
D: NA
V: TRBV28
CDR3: CASSLSQNYEQYF
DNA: TGTGCCAGCAGTTTAAGTCAGAACTACGAGCAGTACTTC

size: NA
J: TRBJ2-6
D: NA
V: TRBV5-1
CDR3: CASSGWTDFSGANVLTF
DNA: TGCGCCAGCAGCGGATGGACAGACTTCTCTGGGGCCAACGTCCTGACTTTC

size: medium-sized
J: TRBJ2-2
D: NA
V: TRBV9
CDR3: CASSPDRNTGELFF
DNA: TGTGCCAGCAGCCCCGACAGAAACACCGGGGAGCTGTTTTTT

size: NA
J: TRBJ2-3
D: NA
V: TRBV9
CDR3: CASSPGTDTQYF
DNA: TGTGCCAGCAGTCCGGGCACAGATACGCAGTATTTT

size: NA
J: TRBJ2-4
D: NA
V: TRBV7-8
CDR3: CASSWTEDIQYF
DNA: TGTGCCAGCAGCTGGACAGAGGACATTCAGTACTTC

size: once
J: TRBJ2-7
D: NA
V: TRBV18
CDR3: CASSPTSSQQYEQYF
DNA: TGTGCCAGCTCACCAACTAGCTCACAACAGTACGAGCAGTACTTC

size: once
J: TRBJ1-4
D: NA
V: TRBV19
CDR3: CASSGINEKLFF
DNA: TGTGCCAGTAGCGGAATTAATGAAAAACTGTTTTTT

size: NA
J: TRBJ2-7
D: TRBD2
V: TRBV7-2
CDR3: CASSFLAGTYEQYF
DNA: TGTGCCAGCAGCTTCCTAGCGGGGACCTACGAGCAGTACTTC

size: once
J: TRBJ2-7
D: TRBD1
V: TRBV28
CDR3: CASSFRGQAHEQYF
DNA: TGTGCCAGCAGTTTTAGGGGACAGGCCCATGAGCAGTACTTC

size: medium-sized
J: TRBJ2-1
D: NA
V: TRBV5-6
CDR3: CATYQGGQDNEQFF
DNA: TGTGCCACCTATCAGGGGGGGCAGGACAATGAGCAGTTCTTC

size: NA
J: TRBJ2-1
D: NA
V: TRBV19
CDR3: CASIPGEGNEQFF
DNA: TGTGCTTCGATCCCAGGAGAGGGCAATGAGCAGTTCTTC

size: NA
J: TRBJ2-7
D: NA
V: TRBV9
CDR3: CASSPGRRQETYEQYF
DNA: TGTGCCAGCAGCCCCGGTCGTAGACAGGAGACCTACGAGCAGTACTTC

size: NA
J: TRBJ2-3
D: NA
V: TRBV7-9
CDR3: CASSPLLDTQYF
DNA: TGTGCCAGCAGCCCCCTTTTAGATACGCAGTATTTT

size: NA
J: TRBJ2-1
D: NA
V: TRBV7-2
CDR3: CASSLAVQGGYNEQFF
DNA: TGTGCCAGCAGCTTAGCGGTCCAGGGGGGGTACAATGAGCAGTTCTTC

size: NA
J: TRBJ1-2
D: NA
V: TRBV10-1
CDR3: CASSPVEGGSGYGYTF
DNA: TGCGCCAGCAGCCCCGTAGAGGGCGGTTCAGGCTATGGCTACACCTTC

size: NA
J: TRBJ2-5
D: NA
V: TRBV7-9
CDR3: CASSFRETQYF
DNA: TGTGCCAGCAGCTTCCGGGAGACCCAGTACTTC

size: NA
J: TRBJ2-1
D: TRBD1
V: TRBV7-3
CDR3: CASSLSFLGQGFDEQFF
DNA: TGTGCCAGCAGCTTAAGTTTTTTGGGACAGGGGTTCGATGAGCAGTTCTTC

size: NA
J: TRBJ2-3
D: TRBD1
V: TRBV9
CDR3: CASSVYPAGQGAIDTQYF
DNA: TGTGCCAGCAGCGTATATCCCGCCGGGCAGGGGGCAATAGATACGCAGTATTTT

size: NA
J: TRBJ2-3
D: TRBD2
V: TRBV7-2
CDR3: CASWDSGSIDTQYF
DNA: TGTGCCAGCTGGGATAGCGGGAGCATAGATACGCAGTATTTT

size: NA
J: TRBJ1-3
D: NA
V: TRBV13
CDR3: CASSFFGSAGNTIYF
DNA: TGTGCCAGCAGCTTCTTTGGGTCAGCTGGAAACACCATATATTTT

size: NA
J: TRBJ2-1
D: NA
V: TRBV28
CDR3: CASSPLQGRHTNEQFF
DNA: TGTGCCAGCAGTCCCCTCCAGGGTCGGCACACGAATGAGCAGTTCTTC

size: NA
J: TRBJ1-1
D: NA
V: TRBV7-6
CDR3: CASSSTDINTEAFF
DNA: TGTGCCAGCAGCTCCACAGATATTAACACTGAAGCTTTCTTT

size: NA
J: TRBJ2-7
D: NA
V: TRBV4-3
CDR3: CASSQDRPKMGLFSYEQYF
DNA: TGCGCCAGCAGCCAAGATCGCCCGAAAATGGGACTTTTCTCCTACGAGCAGTACTTC

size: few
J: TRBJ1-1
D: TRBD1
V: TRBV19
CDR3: CASRGQAAAEAFF
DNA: TGTGCCAGTAGAGGACAGGCGGCTGCTGAAGCTTTCTTT

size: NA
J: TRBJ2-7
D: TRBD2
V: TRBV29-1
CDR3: CSVEGLVAGVAAGGFHEQYF
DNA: TGCAGCGTTGAGGGCCTCGTGGCAGGGGTGGCAGCGGGAGGGTTCCACGAGCAGTACTTC

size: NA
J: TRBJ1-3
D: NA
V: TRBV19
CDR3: CASAPRLSSGNTIYF
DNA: TGTGCCAGCGCCCCGCGGCTCAGCTCTGGAAACACCATATATTTT

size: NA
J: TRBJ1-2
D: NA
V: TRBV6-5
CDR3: CASRGGRWGYTF
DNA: TGTGCCAGCAGAGGGGGGCGTTGGGGCTACACCTTC

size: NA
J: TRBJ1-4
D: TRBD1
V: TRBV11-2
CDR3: CASKQGVTNEKLFF
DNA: TGTGCCAGCAAACAGGGGGTGACTAATGAAAAACTGTTTTTT

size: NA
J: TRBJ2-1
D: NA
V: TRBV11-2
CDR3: CASSFSGPTPNEQFF
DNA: TGTGCCAGCAGCTTTTCGGGACCCACTCCCAATGAGCAGTTCTTC

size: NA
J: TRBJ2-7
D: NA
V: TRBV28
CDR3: CASSPLQLTYEQYF
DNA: TGTGCCAGCAGTCCCTTACAGCTTACCTACGAGCAGTACTTC

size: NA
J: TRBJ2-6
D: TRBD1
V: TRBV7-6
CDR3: CASSPGQGNAGANVLTF
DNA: TGTGCCAGCAGCCCAGGACAGGGTAACGCTGGGGCCAACGTCCTGACTTTC

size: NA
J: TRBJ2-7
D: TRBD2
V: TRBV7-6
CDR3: CASSLAWTSEQYF
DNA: TGTGCCAGCAGCTTAGCGTGGACTAGCGAGCAGTACTTC